The 27 T cell receptor beta chains below were found in one sample sequenced in a study of T cell responses to AZD1222 COVID-19 vaccine. Assay used: immunoSEQ multiplex PCR; TCRdb lists only in-frame clones, some missing. The table records about 98,000 clones, around 90% of them present only once. The sequencing here drew on peripheral blood, taken on day 0 of AZD1222 vaccination. All receptors come from an adult in good health.

V gene TRBV7-8 combines with J gene TRBJ1-3; no firm D call. Trimming left V 3 bases short and J 4 bases short, with 7 bases between. The CDR3 is made up of 13 amino acids. Per the germline V gene, CDR1 is SGHVS and CDR2 is FQNEAQ. This CDR3 reads CASSLAGGNTIYF. The CDR3 DNA is TGTGCCAGCAGCTTGGCCGGAGGAAACACCATATATTTT.

The V gene is TRBV10-2, the J gene TRBJ1-5, with unresolved D. This CDR3 has 13 amino acids. CDR1 and CDR2 (germline): WSHSY, SAAADI. Trimming pared 4 bases from V and 0 bases from J, leaving 4 bases between. The CDR3 DNA follows: TGCGCCAGCAGTGCCAGTAGCAATCAGCCCCAGCATTTT. Encoded protein: CASSASSNQPQHF.

The chain uses TRBV28 and TRBJ1-1; TRBD1 matches at 7 bases. The V and J ends lost 5 bases and 1 base, in that order; junction bases with no gene match: 16. CDR3 length: 18 amino acids. Germline V CDR1 and CDR2: MDHEN, SYDVKM. The chain's CDR3 is CASSPQGYRGLSNTEAFF. As DNA, the CDR3 is TGTGCCAGCAGTCCCCAAGGGTACAGGGGTCTTTCGAACACTGAAGCTTTCTTT.

This chain connects TRBV28 to TRBJ2-4; TRBD2 aligns across 15 bases. V lost 6 bases to trimming and J lost 6 bases; unmatched junction nucleotides: 6. Germline values: CDR1 MDHEN, CDR2 SYDVKM. This CDR3 spans 16 amino acids. The CDR3 here is CASSGLAGGRGNIQYF. The CDR3 nucleotides are TGTGCCAGCAGCGGACTAGCGGGAGGGAGGGGAAACATTCAGTACTTC. The complete variable domain, with remaining parts taken from reference TRBV28 and TRBJ2-4, reads DVKVTQSSRYLVKRTGEKVFLECVQDMDHENMFWYRQDPGLGLRLIYFSYDVKMKEKGDIPEGYSVSREKKERFSLILESASTNQTSMYLCASSGLAGGRGNIQYFGAGTRLSVL.

The V call is TRBV24-1, the J call TRBJ1-5; 8 bases agree with TRBD1. V gave up 4 bases and J gave up 9 bases; unmatched junction bases: 13. Germline-derived CDR1 and CDR2 are KGHDR and SFDVKD. The CDR3 has 16 residues. Here the CDR3 reads CATSDSGTGSRRPQHF. CDR3 DNA: TGTGCCACCAGTGACTCCGGGACAGGTTCAAGAAGGCCCCAGCATTTT.

The V call is TRBV12-1, the J call TRBJ2-5. TRBV12-1 represents a pseudogene. This CDR3 has 15 residues. This chain's CDR3 is CASSFVPGAKETQYF. For the CDR3, the DNA is TGTGCCAGCAGCTTTGTTCCGGGGGCGAAGGAGACCCAGTACTTC.

The V and J genes are TRBV27 and TRBJ2-1; 9 positions agree with TRBD2. The CDR3 totals 17 residues. The germline V gene encodes CDR1 MNHEY and CDR2 SMNVEV (reference sequence). Unmatched junction bases numbered 7, after V lost 2 bases and J lost 2 bases. This CDR3 is CASSLRPSGRTYNEQFF. Here the CDR3 DNA reads TGTGCCAGCAGTTTAAGGCCCAGCGGGAGGACCTACAATGAGCAGTTCTTC.

This chain joins TRBV27 and TRBJ1-2; 9 nucleotides line up with TRBD1. Germline V lookup: CDR1 MNHEY, CDR2 SMNVEV (reference sequence). The J segment lost 8 bases and the V segment lost 5 bases, leaving 9 bases of the junction unmatched. The CDR3 totals 14 residues. The CDR3 loop is CASSTTQTGGGYTF. DNA for the CDR3: TGTGCCAGCAGTACCACCCAGACAGGGGGAGGCTACACCTTC.

The CDR3 nucleotides are TGCAGCGGGGGAGGTAGCACCGGGGAGCTGTTTTTT. Translated, it gives CSGGGSTGELFF. The chain combines TRBV29-1 with TRBJ2-2; tentative D call: TRBD2 (6 bases). From germline, CDR1 is SQVTM and CDR2 ANQGSEA. V gave up 7 bases and J gave up 4 bases, with 10 bases separating them. This CDR3 is built from 12 residues.

V is TRBV19 and J is TRBJ2-7; the match to TRBD1 covers 7 bases. Germline V gives CDR1 LNHDA, CDR2 SQIVND (reference sequence). The CDR3 sequence is 12 residues long. Unmatched junction bases numbered 2, after V lost 4 bases and J lost 5 bases. In DNA, the CDR3 is TGTGCCAGTAGTAATACAGGGGACGAGCAGTACTTC. Translation: CASSNTGDEQYF.

This rearrangement joins TRBV20-1 to TRBJ1-5, with D maybe TRBD1 (6 bases). CDR3 size: 17 residues. V was trimmed by 3 bases and J by 2 bases, leaving 20 bases between them. Germline loops: CDR1 DFQATT, CDR2 SNEGSKA (reference sequence). The CDR3 reads CSASGFRLSGGNQPQHF. CDR3 nucleotide sequence: TGCAGTGCTAGTGGTTTTCGGCTTTCAGGGGGCAATCAGCCCCAGCATTTT.

The V and J genes are TRBV7-2 and TRBJ1-2; TRBD1 is a possible D gene (5 bases). V lost 6 bases and J lost 0, with 11 bases in between. In germline, CDR1 is SGHTA, CDR2 FQGNSA. The CDR3 consists of 14 residues. The CDR3 protein is CASRKTGTNYGYTF. CDR3 nucleotide sequence: TGTGCCAGCAGAAAAACAGGCACTAACTATGGCTACACCTTC.

The chain employs TRBV28 and TRBJ1-1; a weak D match, TRBD1 (5 bases). From germline, CDR1 is MDHEN and CDR2 SYDVKM. The V gene lost 4 bases and the J gene lost 7 bases, with 16 bases spanning the gap. This CDR3 has 14 residues. The CDR3 here is CASSWGEVGFEAFF. The CDR3 DNA sequence: TGTGCCAGCAGTTGGGGGGAGGTCGGATTTGAAGCTTTCTTT.

The gene calls are TRBV7-9 and TRBJ1-5, with no clear D. The V gene's germline CDR1 is SEHNR and CDR2 FQNEAQ (reference sequence). V dropped 1 base and J dropped 1 base, with 8 bases sitting between them. The length of the CDR3 is 15 residues. For the CDR3, the DNA is TGTGCCAGCAGCTTAGAGGTAGACAGCAATCAGCCCCAGCATTTT. Translated, it gives CASSLEVDSNQPQHF.

The CDR3 loop reads CASSLSQPQHF. CDR3 nucleotides: TGTGCCAGCAGTTTAAGCCAGCCCCAGCATTTT. The chain has TRBV28 and TRBJ1-5; no definite D call. This CDR3 region has 11 residues. V lost 2 bases to trimming and J lost 7 bases, with 3 bases between them. Per germline, CDR1 MDHEN and CDR2 SYDVKM.

The J gene is TRBJ1-6, the V gene TRBV5-8; D remains ambiguous. Trimming removed 5 bases from V and 7 bases from J, with 16 bases in between. From germline, CDR1 is SGHTS and CDR2 YDEGEE. The CDR3 loop spans 15 amino acids. This CDR3 reads CASSPRVPGNSPLHF. The CDR3 DNA sequence: TGTGCCAGCAGTCCCCGGGTCCCTGGGAATTCACCCCTCCACTTT.

CDR3 DNA: TGCGCCAGCAGCTTGGTACCGACGGCCGGGGAGCTGTTTTTT. It codes for CASSLVPTAGELFF. This chain links TRBV5-1 with TRBJ2-2; D remains unclear. V was clipped by 0 bases and J by 6 bases, with 9 bases between them. Per germline, CDR1 SGHRS and CDR2 YFSETQ. CDR3 length equals 14 residues.

J is TRBJ1-5 and V is TRBV7-2; D is perhaps TRBD1 (6 bases). Germline V lookup: CDR1 SGHTA, CDR2 FQGNSA. CDR3 size: 15 residues. V was trimmed by 5 bases and J by 6 bases, leaving 17 bases between them. The CDR3 nucleotides are TGTGCCAGCAGCCTCAGTCCGGGGGCGGCTCAGCCCCAGCATTTT. Amino acid sequence: CASSLSPGAAQPQHF.

CDR3 DNA: TGTGCCAGTGCCACGCGGTACTCCTACGAGCAGTACTTC. It specifies CASATRYSYEQYF. V usage is TRBV19 and J usage is TRBJ2-7; no definite D call. Germline V gene lookup returns CDR1 LNHDA and CDR2 SQIVND (reference sequence). The length of the CDR3 is 13 residues. V was cut by 8 bases and J by 0 bases, with 11 bases left in between.

V gene TRBV3-1 (or the pseudogene TRBV3-2) combines with J gene TRBJ1-6; no firm D call. The V gene lost 1 base and the J gene lost 4 bases, with 8 bases spanning the gap. Germline V gene sequence: CDR1 LGHDT, CDR2 YNNKEL (reference sequence). CDR3 size: 15 residues. The CDR3 bases are TGTGCCAGCAGCCAAGGGCGCCGTTATAATTCACCCCTCCACTTT. Translated: CASSQGRRYNSPLHF.

The chain recombines TRBV7-2 with TRBJ2-5; TRBD2 aligns across 11 bases. CDR1 and CDR2 from the germline V gene are SGHTA and FQGNSA. V lost 3 bases to trimming and J lost 5 bases; unmatched junction nucleotides: 8. The CDR3 runs 16 residues. DNA of the CDR3: TGTGCCAGCAGCTTGCTGGTAGCGGGAGGGAGGGAGACCCAGTACTTC. Its protein is CASSLLVAGGRETQYF.

This chain uses TRBV7-9 with TRBJ1-2; D is perhaps TRBD1 (6 bases). This CDR3 spans 13 amino acids. From germline, CDR1 is SEHNR and CDR2 FQNEAQ (reference sequence). The germline V and J ends were trimmed by 8 bases and 5 bases, with 15 bases remaining between them. This CDR3 reads CASGPRTVYGYTF. CDR3 sequence (DNA): TGTGCCAGCGGCCCCCGGACAGTGTATGGCTACACCTTC.

The rearrangement links TRBV2 to TRBJ2-1; possibly TRBD1 for D (6 bases). Deletions cut 2 bases from V and 4 bases from J, with 12 bases between. CDR3 size: 15 residues. CDR1 is SNHLY, CDR2 FYNNEI, per germline. CDR3 in amino acids: CASSEYQGSYNEQFF. CDR3 nucleotide sequence: TGTGCCAGCAGTGAATACCAGGGGTCTTACAATGAGCAGTTCTTC.

The chain is built from TRBV12-3 or TRBV12-4 and TRBJ1-2; maybe TRBD1 (5 bases). V was shortened by 2 bases and J by 12 bases, with 13 bases between the two germline ends. This CDR3 has 12 amino acids. CDR3 DNA: TGTGCCAGCAGTTTAATGCCAGGGCCCGACACCTTC. It codes for CASSLMPGPDTF.

CDR3 protein: CASSLAGIYEQYF. CDR3 DNA: TGTGCCAGCAGTTTAGCCGGGATCTACGAGCAGTACTTC. The chain couples TRBV12-3 or TRBV12-4 to TRBJ2-7, with D possibly TRBD2 on 5 matching bases. V shed 0 bases and J shed 3 bases, with 6 bases lying between them. The CDR3 has 13 amino acids.

The J gene is TRBJ2-7, the V gene TRBV4-1; D call uncertain. There are 15 residues in the CDR3. Trimming pared 0 bases from V and 2 bases from J, leaving 11 bases between. Germline-derived CDR1 and CDR2 are MGHRA and YSYEKL. The CDR3 coding sequence is TGCGCCAGCAGCCAAGAGGTTCTTCCGCCCTACGAGCAGTACTTC. It codes for CASSQEVLPPYEQYF.

The rearrangement uses TRBV28 and TRBJ1-2; a possible D gene is TRBD1 (5 bases). The length of the CDR3 is 15 residues. CDR1 and CDR2 from the germline V gene are MDHEN and SYDVKM. Trimming removed 2 bases at V and 8 bases at J, with 18 bases between. The CDR3: CASSLEGRARRGYTF. The CDR3, as DNA: TGTGCCAGCAGTTTAGAGGGCAGGGCCCGCCGGGGCTACACCTTC.